This T cell receptor (beta chain) was identified during a study of shared clonotypes between healthy human individuals. Study-wide points: In this cohort, only blood was sampled, and tissue repertoires likely differ. Expectations were that clonotype sharing among donors would be affected by sequencing depth.

This clone was observed once. Its antigen is not known. V dropped 2 bases and J dropped 5; count of bases not matched to a gene: 12. Germline V CDR1 and CDR2: GTSNPN, SVGIG (reference sequence). The CDR3 extends over 17 amino acids. Only Caucasian adults living in Nashville, Tennessee made up the donor group. Sorted-subset replicate PCRs used about 200 ng DNA, roughly 28,000 T cell genomes. Measured with immunoSEQ multiplex PCR; TCRdb has only the in-frame clones, and not every one. The table has 650,000 to 800,000 clones, 72% seen once; the top ten hold approximately 1.8%. The rearrangement joins TRBV30 to TRBJ2-5; 12 positions match TRBD2. The sample was memory CD4+ T cells sorted from blood. Sample subset: CD45RA-negative fraction. This TCR came from a woman in her twenties or thirties in good health. The CDR3 loop is CAWSPTSGSRGRETQYF. The CDR3 DNA reads as TGTGCCTGGAGTCCGACTAGCGGGAGTAGAGGCCGGGAGACCCAGTACTTC.